This is a list of T cell receptor beta chains from one sample in a study of T cells in Graves' hyperthyroidism and ophthalmopathy. TCRdb used MiXCR to reprocess the multiplex PCR reads, holding one entry per CDR3 protein. The sample has about 360,000 distinct CDR3 sequences, approximately 13% seen once. The sample was blood. The origin of the receptors is a woman aged 18-30 years with Graves' hyperthyroidism. CDR3s include the opening cysteine and the closing phenylalanine or tryptophan. The order of the fields is V gene, J gene, clone size, D gene, CDR3 DNA, CDR3 protein. D genes are given only for firm matches. Rows may omit the clone size; those that give it use once, few, many or a size class.

v_call: TRBV27
j_call: TRBJ2-7
clone_size: many
d_call: NA
cdr3_nt: TGTGCCAGCAGTAACAGGGGGGGGTACGAGCAGTACTTC
cdr3_aa: CASSNRGGYEQYF

v_call: TRBV2
j_call: TRBJ2-1
clone_size: many
d_call: NA
cdr3_nt: TGTGCCAGCAGTGAGGAGGGACTGTCCTACAATGAGCAGTTCTTC
cdr3_aa: CASSEEGLSYNEQFF

v_call: TRBV7-3
j_call: TRBJ2-3
clone_size: many
d_call: NA
cdr3_nt: TGTGCCAGCAGCGATTATACGACGGGCTCAGATACGCAGTATTTT
cdr3_aa: CASSDYTTGSDTQYF

v_call: TRBV5-4
j_call: TRBJ1-3
clone_size: NA
d_call: TRBD1
cdr3_nt: TGTGCCAGCAGCTTCCAGGGGGCTTCTGGAAACACCATATATTTT
cdr3_aa: CASSFQGASGNTIYF

v_call: TRBV7-9
j_call: TRBJ1-2
clone_size: few
d_call: TRBD1
cdr3_nt: TGTGCCAGCAGCTCCTGGACAGGGGAGAGGTCAGGGGGCTACACCTTC
cdr3_aa: CASSSWTGERSGGYTF

v_call: TRBV7-3
j_call: TRBJ2-2
clone_size: few
d_call: NA
cdr3_nt: TGTGCCAGCAGCTTAACAGCGCGGCGGTTGTTGGACACCGGGGAGCTGTTTTTT
cdr3_aa: CASSLTARRLLDTGELFF

v_call: TRBV19
j_call: TRBJ1-5
clone_size: few
d_call: NA
cdr3_nt: TGTGCCAGTAGTACGACAGGTACCCAGCCCCAGCATTTT
cdr3_aa: CASSTTGTQPQHF

v_call: TRBV9
j_call: TRBJ1-6
clone_size: many
d_call: NA
cdr3_nt: TGTGCCAGCAGCCAATCCGGGAGCCCAGGTCCCCTCCACTTT
cdr3_aa: CASSQSGSPGPLHF

v_call: TRBV4-1
j_call: TRBJ1-1
clone_size: many
d_call: NA
cdr3_nt: TGCGCCAGCGCCCCAGGGAGGGTTATCAACACTGAAGCTTTCTTT
cdr3_aa: CASAPGRVINTEAFF

v_call: TRBV7-2
j_call: TRBJ2-3
clone_size: once
d_call: TRBD2
cdr3_nt: TGTGCCAGCAGCTTAGGGGCTAGCGGGGGCGTGGATACGCAGTATTTT
cdr3_aa: CASSLGASGGVDTQYF

v_call: TRBV28
j_call: TRBJ2-1
clone_size: many
d_call: NA
cdr3_nt: TGTGCCAGCAGTTTATTAGGGAGCTCCTACAATGAGCAGTTCTTC
cdr3_aa: CASSLLGSSYNEQFF

v_call: TRBV14
j_call: TRBJ2-4
clone_size: NA
d_call: TRBD1
cdr3_nt: TGTGCCAGCAGCCACAGACAGGGGGCATTGGGCATTCAGTACTTC
cdr3_aa: CASSHRQGALGIQYF

v_call: TRBV20-1
j_call: TRBJ1-5
clone_size: many
d_call: TRBD1
cdr3_nt: TGCAGTGCGCAAGACAGGGGGAATCAGCCCCAGCATTTT
cdr3_aa: CSAQDRGNQPQHF

v_call: TRBV2
j_call: TRBJ2-4
clone_size: many
d_call: NA
cdr3_nt: TGTGCCAGCAGGGACCCAAAGCTTGGTGCCAAAAACATTCAGTACTTC
cdr3_aa: CASRDPKLGAKNIQYF

v_call: TRBV27
j_call: TRBJ2-1
clone_size: NA
d_call: TRBD1
cdr3_nt: TGTGCCAGCAGATGGGGACAGGGCTACAATGAGCAGTTCTTC
cdr3_aa: CASRWGQGYNEQFF

v_call: TRBV29-1
j_call: TRBJ2-1
clone_size: many
d_call: NA
cdr3_nt: TGCAGCGTTGTGCCCCCCTCGACTAGTGGGGTGGGGGAGCAGTTCTTC
cdr3_aa: CSVVPPSTSGVGEQFF

v_call: TRBV12-3/TRBV12-4
j_call: TRBJ2-5
clone_size: many
d_call: NA
cdr3_nt: TGTGCCAGCACCTCTACCCGGGGGGCGGGGACCCAGTACTTC
cdr3_aa: CASTSTRGAGTQYF

v_call: TRBV3-1
j_call: TRBJ1-4
clone_size: many
d_call: NA
cdr3_nt: TGTGCCAGCAGCCAAGAAGGGGCCGACCTAAGCGAAAAACTGTTTTTT
cdr3_aa: CASSQEGADLSEKLFF

v_call: TRBV7-9
j_call: TRBJ1-2
clone_size: NA
d_call: NA
cdr3_nt: TGTGCCAGCAGCCCCGAGATGGGGGGGCTCTATGGCTACACCTTC
cdr3_aa: CASSPEMGGLYGYTF

v_call: TRBV11-2
j_call: TRBJ2-1
clone_size: many
d_call: TRBD2
cdr3_nt: TGTGCCAGCAGCTTACTCAGAGCCAAAAGCGGGGGGCGATCCTACAATGAGCAGTTCTTC
cdr3_aa: CASSLLRAKSGGRSYNEQFF

v_call: TRBV5-6
j_call: TRBJ2-7
clone_size: many
d_call: NA
cdr3_nt: TGTGCCAGCAAAGCCACTTATTCAAGTCACTACGAGCAGTACTTC
cdr3_aa: CASKATYSSHYEQYF

v_call: TRBV6-2/TRBV6-3
j_call: TRBJ2-3
clone_size: many
d_call: TRBD2
cdr3_nt: TGTGCCAGCAGTTATGGCGGGGGACGCACAGATACGCAGTATTTT
cdr3_aa: CASSYGGGRTDTQYF

v_call: TRBV6-1
j_call: TRBJ1-1
clone_size: NA
d_call: NA
cdr3_nt: TGTGCCAGCAGTGAGGGACTCTACGCCATGAACACTGAAGCTTTCTTT
cdr3_aa: CASSEGLYAMNTEAFF

v_call: TRBV12-3/TRBV12-4
j_call: TRBJ2-1
clone_size: many
d_call: TRBD2
cdr3_nt: TGTGCCAGCAGTTTTGGACTAGCGGGGGGGGAGCAGTTCTTC
cdr3_aa: CASSFGLAGGEQFF

v_call: TRBV7-3
j_call: TRBJ2-3
clone_size: many
d_call: NA
cdr3_nt: TGTGCCAGCAGCTTGACCGAGGTCCAGGCGCAGTATTTT
cdr3_aa: CASSLTEVQAQYF

v_call: TRBV28
j_call: TRBJ2-4
clone_size: NA
d_call: NA
cdr3_nt: TGTGCCAGCAGTTTATATGGAGCTCCCAAAAACATTCAGTACTTC
cdr3_aa: CASSLYGAPKNIQYF

v_call: TRBV12-3/TRBV12-4
j_call: TRBJ2-2
clone_size: NA
d_call: NA
cdr3_nt: TGTGCCAGCAGTTCGGGCCCGGGGACCGGGGAGCTGTTTTTT
cdr3_aa: CASSSGPGTGELFF